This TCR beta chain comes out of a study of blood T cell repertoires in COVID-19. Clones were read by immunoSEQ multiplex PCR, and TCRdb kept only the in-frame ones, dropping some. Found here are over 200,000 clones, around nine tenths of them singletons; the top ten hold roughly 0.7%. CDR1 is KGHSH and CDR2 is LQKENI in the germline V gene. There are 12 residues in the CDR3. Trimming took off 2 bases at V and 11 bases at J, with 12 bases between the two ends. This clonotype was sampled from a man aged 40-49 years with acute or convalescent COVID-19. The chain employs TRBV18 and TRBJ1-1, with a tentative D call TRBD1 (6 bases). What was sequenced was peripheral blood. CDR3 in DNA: TGTGCCAGCTCACCAATGGGAGGGGGGGCTTTCTTT. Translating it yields CASSPMGGGAFF.